This T cell receptor (beta chain) was documented in a study of T cells after yellow fever vaccination. Germline CDR1 is MDHEN and CDR2 is SYDVKM. V lost 2 bases, J lost 2 bases, and 10 bases lay in between. CDR3 size: 15 residues. Many counts were recorded for this clonotype. In TCRdb, the 5' RACE reads were re-called with MiXCR into one record per CDR3 protein. Of some 500,000 distinct CDR3 sequences in the sample, approximately 12% were seen once. The TCR comes from a man aged 25 to 45 who received the YFV17D yellow fever vaccine. The sample was PBMCs, taken on the day of the yellow fever booster vaccination. This rearrangement joins TRBV28 to TRBJ1-5; TRBD1 might be the D (5 bases). CDR3 nucleotide sequence: TGTGCCAGCAGTTTAGGGGGGAATGGCAATCAGCCCCAGCATTTT. It yields the protein CASSLGGNGNQPQHF.